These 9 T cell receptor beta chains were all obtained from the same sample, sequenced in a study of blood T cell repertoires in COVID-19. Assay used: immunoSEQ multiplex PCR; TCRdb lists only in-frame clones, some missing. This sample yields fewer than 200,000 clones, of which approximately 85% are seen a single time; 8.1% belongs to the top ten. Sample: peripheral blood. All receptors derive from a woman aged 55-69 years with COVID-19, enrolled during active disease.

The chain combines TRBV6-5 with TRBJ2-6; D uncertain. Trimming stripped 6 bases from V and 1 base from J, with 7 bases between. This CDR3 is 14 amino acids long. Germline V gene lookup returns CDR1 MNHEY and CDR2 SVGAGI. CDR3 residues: CASSQVSGANVLTF. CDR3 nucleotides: TGTGCCAGCAGCCAGGTATCTGGGGCCAACGTCCTGACTTTC.

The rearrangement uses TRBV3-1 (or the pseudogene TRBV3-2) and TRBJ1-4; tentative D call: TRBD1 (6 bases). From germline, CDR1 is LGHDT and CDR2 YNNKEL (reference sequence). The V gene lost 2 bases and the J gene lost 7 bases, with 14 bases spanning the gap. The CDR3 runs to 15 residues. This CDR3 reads CASSQWGGAIEKLFF. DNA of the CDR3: TGTGCCAGCAGCCAATGGGGGGGGGCCATTGAAAAACTGTTTTTT.

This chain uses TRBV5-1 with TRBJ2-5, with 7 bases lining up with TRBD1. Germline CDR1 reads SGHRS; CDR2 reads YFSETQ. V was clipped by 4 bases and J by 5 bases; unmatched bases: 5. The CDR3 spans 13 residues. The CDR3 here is CASSRGQRETQYF. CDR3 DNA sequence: TGCGCCAGCAGCAGGGGACAGAGGGAGACCCAGTACTTC.

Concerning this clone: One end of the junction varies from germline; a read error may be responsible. CDR3 region: CASSYSRGGPYNEQFF. The CDR3 DNA is TGTGCCAGCAGCTACTCGCGGGGGGGACCCTACAATGAGCAGTTCTTC. The gene calls are TRBV6-5 and TRBJ2-1; 9 bases fit TRBD2. Germline V gene lookup returns CDR1 MNHEY and CDR2 SVGAGI. The CDR3 has 16 residues.

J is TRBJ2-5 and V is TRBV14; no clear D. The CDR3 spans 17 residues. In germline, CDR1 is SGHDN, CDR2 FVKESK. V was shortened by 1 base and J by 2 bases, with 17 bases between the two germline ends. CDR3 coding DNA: TGTGCCAGCAGCCAAGTATTCATGGGTATCGGGCAAGAGACCCAGTACTTC. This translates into CASSQVFMGIGQETQYF. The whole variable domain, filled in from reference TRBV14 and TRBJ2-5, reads EAGVTQFPSHSVIEKGQTVTLRCDPISGHDNLYWYRRVMGKEIKFLLHFVKESKQDESGMPNNRFLAERTGGTYSTLKVQPAELEDSGVYFCASSQVFMGIGQETQYFGPGTRLLVL.

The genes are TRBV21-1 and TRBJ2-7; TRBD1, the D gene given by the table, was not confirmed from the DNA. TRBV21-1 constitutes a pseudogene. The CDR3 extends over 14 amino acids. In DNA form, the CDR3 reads TGTGCCACCCTTTTCGGCAGGGAACCCTACGAGCAGTACGTC. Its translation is CATLFGREPYEQYV.

The CDR3, as DNA: TGCGCCAGCAGCTCGATTCAGGGGAACAATGAGCAGTTCTTC. Translation gives CASSSIQGNNEQFF. V is TRBV5-1 and J is TRBJ2-1, with D possibly TRBD1 on 6 matching bases. This CDR3 is built from 14 residues. Germline CDR1 and CDR2: SGHRS and YFSETQ. V was shortened by 3 bases and J by 5 bases, with 12 bases between the two germline ends.

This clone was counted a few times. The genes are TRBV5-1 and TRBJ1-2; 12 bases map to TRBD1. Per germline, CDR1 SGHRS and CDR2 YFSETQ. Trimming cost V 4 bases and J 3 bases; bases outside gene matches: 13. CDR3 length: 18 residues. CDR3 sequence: CASSRRPGQGADDYGYTF. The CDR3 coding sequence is TGCGCCAGCAGCCGAAGACCGGGACAGGGGGCGGACGACTATGGCTACACCTTC.

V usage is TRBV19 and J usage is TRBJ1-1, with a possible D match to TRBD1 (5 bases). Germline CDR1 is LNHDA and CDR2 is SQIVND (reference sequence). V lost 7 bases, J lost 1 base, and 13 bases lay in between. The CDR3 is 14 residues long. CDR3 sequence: CASTRQSRNTEAFF. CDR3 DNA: TGTGCCAGTACCCGACAGTCTAGGAACACTGAAGCTTTCTTT.